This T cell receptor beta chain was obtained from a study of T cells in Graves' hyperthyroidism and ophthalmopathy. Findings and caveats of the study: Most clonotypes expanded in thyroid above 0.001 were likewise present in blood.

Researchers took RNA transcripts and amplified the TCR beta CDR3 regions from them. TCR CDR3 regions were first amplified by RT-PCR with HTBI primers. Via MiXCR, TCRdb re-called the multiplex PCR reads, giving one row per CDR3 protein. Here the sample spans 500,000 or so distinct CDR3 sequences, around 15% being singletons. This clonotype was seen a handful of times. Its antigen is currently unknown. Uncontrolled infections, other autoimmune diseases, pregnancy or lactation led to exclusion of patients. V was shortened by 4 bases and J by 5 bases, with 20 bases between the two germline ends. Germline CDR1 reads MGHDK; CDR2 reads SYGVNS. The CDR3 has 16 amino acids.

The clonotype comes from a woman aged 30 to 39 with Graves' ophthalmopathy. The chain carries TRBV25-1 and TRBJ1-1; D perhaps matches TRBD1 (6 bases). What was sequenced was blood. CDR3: CASSGPVGAVGTEAFF. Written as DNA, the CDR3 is TGTGCCAGCAGTGGACCCGTGGGGGCCGTAGGGACTGAAGCTTTCTTT.